These 10 T cell receptor beta chains came from one sample sequenced in a study of type 1 regulatory T cells. MiXCR, run by TCRdb on the reads, gives a single entry per CDR3 protein. The sample records around 65,000 distinct CDR3 sequences, more than 45% being singletons. No antigen is known for these receptors. The sample taken for sequencing was cultured non-Tr1 T cells, either the whole culture or a sorted T cell fraction (not recorded which). All receptors come from a human donor in good health.

J is TRBJ2-1 and V is TRBV5-1; 11 bases agree with TRBD1. J was trimmed by 2 bases and V by 0 bases; bases with no gene match: 1. The CDR3 sequence is 16 residues long. Germline V CDR1 and CDR2: SGHRS, YFSETQ. This chain's CDR3 is CASSLGTGGPYNEQFF. CDR3 DNA sequence: TGCGCCAGCAGCTTGGGGACAGGGGGCCCCTACAATGAGCAGTTCTTC.

This clonotype was recorded a few times. The V and J genes are TRBV5-1 and TRBJ2-7; tentatively, D is TRBD2 (5 bases). Germline CDR1 SGHRS, CDR2 YFSETQ. Trimming stripped 3 bases from V and 7 bases from J, with 17 bases between. CDR3 length equals 14 residues. CDR3 coding DNA: TGCGCCAGCAGCTCACTGGTCGGGGATGGAGAGCAGTACTTC. This translates into CASSSLVGDGEQYF.

The chain couples TRBV7-2 to TRBJ1-2; the D gene is possibly TRBD1 (5 bases). This CDR3 is built from 16 residues. With 5 bases removed from V and 4 bases from J, the gap between germline ends came to 20 bases. Germline V CDR1 and CDR2: SGHTA, FQGNSA. The CDR3 nucleotides read TGTGCCAGCAGCGCGAGTACGGGACCGAGGGGCTATGGCTACACCTTC. The encoded protein is CASSASTGPRGYGYTF.

This clonotype was counted between two and nine times. J is TRBJ2-1 and V is TRBV18, with D perhaps TRBD1 or TRBD2 (6 bases each). CDR3 length: 16 residues. The germline V gene encodes CDR1 KGHSH and CDR2 LQKENI. Trimming cost V 6 bases and J 0 bases, with 15 bases left between them. The CDR3 region is CASSRKGGSSYNEQFF. CDR3 DNA sequence: TGTGCCAGCTCCCGTAAGGGGGGCAGCTCCTACAATGAGCAGTTCTTC. The entire variable domain, with the rest obtained from reference TRBV18 and TRBJ2-1, is as follows: NAGVMQNPRHLVRRRGQEARLRCSPMKGHSHVYWYRQLPEEGLKFMVYLQKENIIDESGMPKERFSAEFPKEGPSILRIQQVVRGDSAAYFCASSRKGGSSYNEQFFGPGTRLTVL.

This clonotype was seen ten or more times. The chain carries TRBV6-1 and TRBJ2-1, with 12 bases identical to TRBD2. This CDR3 is 16 amino acids long. The junction had 6 bases not matched to a gene; V was cut back by 6 bases and J by 3 bases. Germline V gives CDR1 MNHNS, CDR2 SASEGT. DNA for the CDR3: TGTGCCAGCAGGAGGACTAGCGGGGACATCTACAATGAGCAGTTCTTC. Amino acid sequence: CASRRTSGDIYNEQFF.

The genes are TRBV19 and TRBJ2-1; 10 bases match TRBD1. With 3 bases clipped from V and 7 bases from J, the junction kept 9 bases outside the gene matches. CDR3 length: 16 amino acids. CDR1 is LNHDA and CDR2 is SQIVND in the germline V gene (reference sequence). The CDR3 DNA reads TGTGCCAGTAGTATCTACAACCGGGACAGGGGTAATGAGCAGTTCTTC. Amino acids: CASSIYNRDRGNEQFF. Full variable domain (outside the CDR3, taken from reference TRBV19 and TRBJ2-1): DGGITQSPKYLFRKEGQNVTLSCEQNLNHDAMYWYRQDPGQGLRLIYYSQIVNDFQKGDIAEGYSVSREKKESFPLTVTSAQKNPTAFYLCASSIYNRDRGNEQFFGPGTRLTVL.

The chain carries TRBV12-3 or TRBV12-4 and TRBJ1-6; D remains ambiguous. V lost 6 bases and J lost 5, with 8 bases in between. The CDR3 spans 13 residues. CDR3 nucleotide sequence: TGTGCCAGCAGGGGAACCCATAATTCACCCCTCCACTTT. Translating gives CASRGTHNSPLHF.

The table lists this clonotype with a few counts. The chain combines TRBV15 with TRBJ1-1, with D hard to call. CDR1 LNHNV and CDR2 YYDKDF come from the germline V gene (reference sequence). V lost 1 base and J lost 4, with 7 bases in between. The CDR3 loop spans 13 amino acids. CDR3 loop: CATSRGWSTEAFF. CDR3 in DNA: TGTGCCACCAGCAGAGGGTGGAGCACTGAAGCTTTCTTT.

The genes are TRBV18 and TRBJ1-1, with D uncertain. CDR1 and CDR2 (germline): KGHSH, LQKENI. Trimming removed 3 bases at V and 3 bases at J, with 5 bases between. The CDR3 is 12 residues long. The DNA for the CDR3 is TGTGCCAGCTCACCCGGACACACTGAAGCTTTCTTT. This sequence encodes CASSPGHTEAFF.

The chain is built from TRBV28 and TRBJ1-3; D call uncertain. Germline V gene sequence: CDR1 MDHEN, CDR2 SYDVKM. Trimming removed 11 bases from V and 0 bases from J, with 11 bases in between. CDR3 length: 13 amino acids. The CDR3, as DNA: TGTGCCCACCGGGGTGGCTCTGGAAACACCATATATTTT. Its protein is CAHRGGSGNTIYF.